Following are 2 T cell receptor beta chains from one sample sequenced in a study of blood T cells in healthy people across ages. The use of a sample-barcoded 5' primer and a J-beta primer mix characterized a second PCR of roughly 6 to 11 cycles. TCRdb ran MiXCR on the 5' RACE reads and lists one entry per CDR3 protein. Of about 1 million distinct CDR3 sequences in the sample, roughly 45% are singletons; the top ten hold approximately 17%. The sample comprised blood. These receptors originate from a woman aged 60-70 years in good health.

J is TRBJ2-3 and V is TRBV7-9; D unclear. Germline CDR1 reads SEHNR; CDR2 reads FQNEAQ (reference sequence). Trimming took 5 bases from V and 2 from J, leaving 14 bases between them. CDR3 length: 15 amino acids. The CDR3 loop reads CASSTTGLNTDTQYF. DNA for the CDR3: TGTGCCAGCAGCACAACTGGCCTAAACACAGATACGCAGTATTTT.

CDR3: CASSFSPTDVWSYNEQFF. The CDR3 DNA reads as TGTGCCAGCAGTTTTTCTCCTACGGATGTGTGGAGCTACAATGAGCAGTTCTTC. The rearrangement joins TRBV27 to TRBJ2-1, with no clear D. CDR3 length: 18 amino acids. V lost 3 bases and J lost 3, with 21 bases in between. The germline V gene has CDR1 MNHEY and CDR2 SMNVEV (reference sequence).